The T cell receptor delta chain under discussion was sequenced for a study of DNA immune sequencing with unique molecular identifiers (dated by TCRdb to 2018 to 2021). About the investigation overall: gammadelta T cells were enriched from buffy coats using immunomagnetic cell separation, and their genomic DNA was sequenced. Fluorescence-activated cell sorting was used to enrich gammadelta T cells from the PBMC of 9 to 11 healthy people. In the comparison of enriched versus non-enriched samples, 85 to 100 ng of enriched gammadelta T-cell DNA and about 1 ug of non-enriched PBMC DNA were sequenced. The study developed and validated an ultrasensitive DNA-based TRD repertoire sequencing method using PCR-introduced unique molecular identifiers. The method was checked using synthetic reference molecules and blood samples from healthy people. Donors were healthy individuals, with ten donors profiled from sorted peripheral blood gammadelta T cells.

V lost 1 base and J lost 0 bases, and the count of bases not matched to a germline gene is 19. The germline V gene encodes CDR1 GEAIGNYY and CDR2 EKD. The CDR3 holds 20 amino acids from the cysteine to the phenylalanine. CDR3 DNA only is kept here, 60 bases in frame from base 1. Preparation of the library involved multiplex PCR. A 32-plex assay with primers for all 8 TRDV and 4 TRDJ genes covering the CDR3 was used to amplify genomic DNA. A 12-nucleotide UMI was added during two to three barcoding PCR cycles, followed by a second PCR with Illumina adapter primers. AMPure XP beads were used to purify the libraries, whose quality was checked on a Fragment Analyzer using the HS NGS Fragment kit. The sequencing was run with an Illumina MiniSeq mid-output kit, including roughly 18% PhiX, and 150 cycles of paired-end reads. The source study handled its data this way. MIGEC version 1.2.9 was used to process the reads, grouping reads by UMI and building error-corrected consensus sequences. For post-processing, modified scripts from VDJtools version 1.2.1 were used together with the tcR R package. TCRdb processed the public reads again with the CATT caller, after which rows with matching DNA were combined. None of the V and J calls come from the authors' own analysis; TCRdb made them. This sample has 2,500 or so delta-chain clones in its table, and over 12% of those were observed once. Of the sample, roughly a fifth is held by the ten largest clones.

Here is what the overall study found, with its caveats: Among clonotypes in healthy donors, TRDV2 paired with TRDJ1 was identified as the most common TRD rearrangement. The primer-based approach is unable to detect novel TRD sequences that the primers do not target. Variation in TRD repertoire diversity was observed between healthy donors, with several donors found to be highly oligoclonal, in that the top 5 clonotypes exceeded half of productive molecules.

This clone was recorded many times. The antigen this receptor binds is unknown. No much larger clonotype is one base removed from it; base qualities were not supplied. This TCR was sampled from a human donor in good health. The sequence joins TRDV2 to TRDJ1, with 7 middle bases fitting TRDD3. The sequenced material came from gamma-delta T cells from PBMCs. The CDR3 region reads CACDTRLPLRGIPYTDKLIF. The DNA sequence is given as TGTGCCTGTGACACTCGACTCCCACTCAGAGGGATACCGTACACCGATAAACTCATCTTT.